The next 21 T cell receptor beta chains were all read from a single sample in a study of cytomegalovirus exposure and HLA in healthy donors. The PCR made use of 60 Vbeta and 13 Jbeta primers. Measured with immunoSEQ multiplex PCR; TCRdb has only the in-frame clones, and not every one. The table for this sample gives 30,000 to 35,000 clones. Sequenced sample: PBMCs. Receptor source: a woman aged 40 to 55 in good health and CMV-seropositive.

This chain joins TRBV9 and TRBJ2-1; 10 bases are shared with TRBD2. J was trimmed by 5 bases and V by 0 bases; bases with no gene match: 5. CDR1 and CDR2 from the germline V gene are SGDLS and YYNGEE. There are 16 residues in the CDR3. The CDR3 region has the DNA TGTGCCAGCAGCGTAGGACCAGCGGGAGGGAACAATGAGCAGTTCTTC. Its translation: CASSVGPAGGNNEQFF.

The chain combines TRBV7-9 with TRBJ1-2; no reliable D call. The CDR3 is made up of 12 amino acids. In germline, CDR1 is SEHNR, CDR2 FQNEAQ (reference sequence). Trimming cost V 1 base and J 5 bases, with 5 bases left between them. The DNA for the CDR3 is TGTGCCAGCAGCTTAGACACGTATGGCTACACCTTC. Translating it yields CASSLDTYGYTF.

The chain combines TRBV5-1 with TRBJ1-2; 7 nucleotides agree with TRBD1. There are 13 residues in the CDR3. With 3 bases clipped from V and 7 bases from J, the junction kept 6 bases outside the gene matches. Per the germline V gene, CDR1 is SGHRS and CDR2 is YFSETQ. The CDR3 protein is CASSSGTEVGYTF. CDR3 nucleotides: TGCGCCAGCAGCTCAGGGACAGAGGTTGGCTACACCTTC.

In the case of this clone: Germline and junction disagree at one end, which may indicate a read error. V is TRBV7-7 and J is TRBJ2-7; 11 nucleotides match TRBD2. Per the germline V gene, CDR1 is SSHAT and CDR2 is FNYEAQ (reference sequence). This CDR3 has 13 amino acids. The CDR3 nucleotides read TGTGCTAGCAGTCCGGGACTAGCGGCAGAGCAGTACTTC. It specifies CASSPGLAAEQYF.

This chain joins TRBV11-2 and TRBJ2-7, with D perhaps TRBD2 (5 bases). Trimming removed 6 bases from V and 2 bases from J, with 11 bases in between. Looked up from germline, CDR1 is SGHAT and CDR2 is FQNNGV. The CDR3 covers 13 residues. CDR3 loop: CASSPGSAYEQYF. CDR3 DNA: TGTGCCAGCAGTCCGGGGAGCGCCTACGAGCAGTACTTC.

V gene TRBV28 combines with J gene TRBJ2-5; the D gene is possibly TRBD1 (8 bases). The CDR3 runs 15 residues. The ends were cut back, 6 bases at V and 5 bases at J, with 19 bases in the middle. Germline V gene data show CDR1 as MDHEN and CDR2 as SYDVKM. CDR3 nucleotide sequence: TGTGCCAGCAGCATCACACAGGGGGGGTCGGAGACCCAGTACTTC. This encodes CASSITQGGSETQYF.

The rearrangement uses TRBV15 and TRBJ1-1, with TRBD1 matching 8 bases. Germline CDR1 and CDR2: LNHNV and YYDKDF (reference sequence). The CDR3 runs to 15 residues. Trimming removed 5 bases from V and 2 bases from J; junction bases left unmatched: 7. DNA of the CDR3: TGTGCCACCAGCGGAAGGACAGGGCCTAACACTGAAGCTTTCTTT. Protein: CATSGRTGPNTEAFF.

The chain uses TRBV5-8 and TRBJ1-1, with D possibly being TRBD1 (5 bases). Trimming took 6 bases from V and 5 from J, leaving 26 bases between them. Germline CDR1 is SGHTS and CDR2 is YDEGEE. This CDR3 spans 17 amino acids. Here the CDR3 DNA reads TGTGCCAGCACCGAAACCTGGGGGGTTGGAGGGATGACTGAAGCTTTCTTT. Its translation is CASTETWGVGGMTEAFF.

The genes are TRBV28 and TRBJ2-7; D is unresolved. In germline, CDR1 is MDHEN, CDR2 SYDVKM. Trimming took off 6 bases at V and 5 bases at J, with 11 bases between the two ends. The CDR3 consists of 12 residues. CDR3 bases: TGTGCCAGCAGCCTCCTAGGTAACGAGCAGTACTTC. It codes for CASSLLGNEQYF.

This chain uses TRBV25-1 with TRBJ2-1, with 13 bases aligning to TRBD2. The ends lost 3 bases at V and 6 bases at J; junction bases unmatched: 5. The germline V gene has CDR1 MGHDK and CDR2 SYGVNS. The CDR3 consists of 16 residues. The CDR3 nucleotides are TGTGCCAGCAGTGATACGAGACTAGCGGGAGGCAATGAGCAGTTCTTC. It is translated as CASSDTRLAGGNEQFF.

V gene TRBV27 combines with J gene TRBJ1-1; D possibly corresponds to TRBD1 (6 bases). Germline CDR1 MNHEY, CDR2 SMNVEV (reference sequence). V gave up 10 bases and J gave up 6 bases, with 15 bases separating them. The CDR3 length is 12 residues. Here the CDR3 reads CATRQQGSEAFF. CDR3 nucleotide sequence: TGTGCCACCAGACAACAGGGCTCTGAAGCTTTCTTT.

The CDR3, as DNA: TGTGCCAGCAGCTTAGATTCGACGGGAACTCACCCCAGCACAGATACGCAGTATTTT. This codes for CASSLDSTGTHPSTDTQYF. The chain links TRBV11-1 to TRBJ2-3; the D gene is possibly TRBD2 (5 bases). Per germline, CDR1 SGHAT and CDR2 FQDESV (reference sequence). The V and J ends lost 1 base and 0 bases respectively, with 20 bases between them. The CDR3 loop spans 19 amino acids. The variable domain in full, with the rest retrieved from reference TRBV11-1 and TRBJ2-3, is EAEVAQSPRYKITEKSQAVAFWCDPISGHATLYWYRQILGQGPELLVQFQDESVVDDSQLPKDRFSAERLKGVDSTLKIQPAELGDSAMYLCASSLDSTGTHPSTDTQYFGPGTRLTVL.

V gene TRBV5-1 combines with J gene TRBJ2-2; 8 bases line up with TRBD2. The CDR3 extends over 16 amino acids. Germline-derived CDR1 and CDR2 are SGHRS and YFSETQ. The ends lost 2 bases at V and 5 bases at J; junction bases unmatched: 8. The CDR3 loop is CASSFNGGGLTGELFF. The CDR3 DNA follows: TGCGCCAGCAGCTTTAACGGGGGGGGCCTTACCGGGGAGCTGTTTTTT.

The chain carries TRBV9 and TRBJ2-3; D unresolved. Trimming took 3 bases from V and 5 from J, leaving 10 bases between them. Germline lookup yields CDR1 SGDLS and CDR2 YYNGEE. CDR3 size: 13 residues. CDR3 region: CASSDEEKDTQYF. The CDR3, as DNA: TGTGCCAGCAGCGACGAGGAGAAAGATACGCAGTATTTT.

The chain has TRBV20-1 and TRBJ1-4, with D possibly TRBD1 on 5 matching bases. Germline CDR1 and CDR2: DFQATT and SNEGSKA (reference sequence). The CDR3 is made up of 11 amino acids. The V end lost 6 bases, the J end lost 7 bases, and 9 bases lay between the germline ends. The CDR3 spells CSATRGEKLFF. DNA for the CDR3: TGCAGTGCCACAAGGGGTGAAAAACTGTTTTTT.

The chain carries TRBV18 and TRBJ2-3; 14 nucleotides agree with TRBD2. Germline CDR1 is KGHSH and CDR2 is LQKENI. V gave up 5 bases and J gave up 4 bases; unmatched junction bases: 8. The CDR3 totals 17 residues. Written as DNA, the CDR3 is TGTGCCAGCTCAGGGACTAGCGGGAGTTATTACGCAGATACGCAGTATTTT. It translates to CASSGTSGSYYADTQYF.

The V and J genes are TRBV5-1 and TRBJ2-3, with D tentatively TRBD2 (6 bases). Germline CDR1 and CDR2: SGHRS and YFSETQ. The CDR3 spans 14 residues. V was clipped by 0 bases and J by 5 bases, with 10 bases between them. The CDR3 region is CASSLEAGRDTQYF. CDR3 DNA: TGCGCCAGCAGCTTGGAAGCGGGCCGAGATACGCAGTATTTT. The full variable domain, its missing parts supplied by reference TRBV5-1 and TRBJ2-3, is KAGVTQTPRYLIKTRGQQVTLSCSPISGHRSVSWYQQTPGQGLQFLFEYFSETQRNKGNFPGRFSGRQFSNSRSEMNVSTLELGDSALYLCASSLEAGRDTQYFGPGTRLTVL.

This chain links TRBV7-6 with TRBJ2-5; a possible D gene is TRBD2 (7 bases). There are 14 residues in the CDR3. Germline V lookup: CDR1 SGHVS, CDR2 FNYEAQ. V was clipped by 4 bases and J by 5 bases, with 14 bases between them. The CDR3 nucleotides are TGTGCCAGCAGCTCGGGGGGCCGGAGGGAGACCCAGTACTTC. Its protein product is CASSSGGRRETQYF.

The chain carries TRBV5-1 and TRBJ2-7; 12 nucleotides agree with TRBD2. V dropped 0 bases and J dropped 3; count of bases not matched to a gene: 1. Germline CDR1 is SGHRS and CDR2 is YFSETQ. The CDR3 spans 15 residues. CDR3 sequence reads: CASSLGLAGVYEQYF. DNA of the CDR3: TGCGCCAGCAGCTTGGGACTAGCGGGGGTCTACGAGCAGTACTTC.

The chain joins TRBV18 to TRBJ2-1, with D uncertain. The V gene lost 2 bases and the J gene lost 8 bases, with 19 bases spanning the gap. From germline, CDR1 is KGHSH and CDR2 LQKENI. CDR3 length equals 16 residues. The CDR3 DNA follows: TGTGCCAGCTCACCAATGGCGCAGGTTGGTTTCCATGAGCAGTTCTTC. Amino acids: CASSPMAQVGFHEQFF.

V gene TRBV10-3 combines with J gene TRBJ2-7, with TRBD2 identical over 8 bases. V shed 3 bases, J shed 1 base, and the junction held 2 bases outside the gene matches. The CDR3 has 14 amino acids. Germline CDR1 is ENHRY and CDR2 is SYGVKD. Written as DNA, the CDR3 is TGTGCCATCAGTGAAATAGCGGGGTCCTACGAGCAGTACTTC. It specifies CAISEIAGSYEQYF.